The rows below give T cell receptor beta chains drawn from one sample of a study of beta chain features in type 1 diabetes. Produced via immunoSEQ multiplex PCR; TCRdb's table is partial and in-frame only. Here the sample spans around 650,000 clones, around 12% being singletons. What was sequenced was naive CD4+ T cells from blood. The receptors were sampled from a young man with type 1 diabetes. Each CDR3 is given with its conserved first and last residue. D genes are given only for firm matches. Clone size, where shown, is once, few, many, or a class for clones that have expanded.

cdr3_nt	cdr3_aa	clone_size	j_call	d_call	v_call
TGTGCCAGCAGCTTTTCGACCACCTACAATGAGCAGTTCTTC	CASSFSTTYNEQFF	-	TRBJ2-1	-	TRBV7-9
TGTGCCAGCAGCTACGGGACTACCAATGAGCAGTTCTTC	CASSYGTTNEQFF	-	TRBJ2-1	TRBD2	TRBV7-3
TGTGCCAGCAGTCATACAGGGGGTCCTCAGCCCCAGCATTTT	CASSHTGGPQPQHF	few	TRBJ1-5	TRBD1	TRBV28
TGTGCCAGCAGCGTAGAAGCTAGCGGGGGTTATAGGGAGACCCAGTACTTC	CASSVEASGGYRETQYF	few	TRBJ2-5	TRBD2	TRBV9
TGTGCTGTCCGGGACAGGGTGCATGAGCAGTTCTTC	CAVRDRVHEQFF	-	TRBJ2-1	TRBD1	TRBV19
TGTGCCAGCAGCGCTTCGGGACTACAAGAGACCCAGTACTTC	CASSASGLQETQYF	-	TRBJ2-5	TRBD2	TRBV9
TGTGCCAGAGGGGGACTGAACTATGGCTACACCTTC	CARGGLNYGYTF	-	TRBJ1-2	-	TRBV6-1
TGTGCCAGCAGTGGAGAGACCCAGTACTTC	CASSGETQYF	few	TRBJ2-5	-	TRBV28
TGTGCCAGCAGCCTCGAGGTACAGGACAACACTGAAGCTTTCTTT	CASSLEVQDNTEAFF	-	TRBJ1-1	-	TRBV4-2
TGTGCCAGCAGCCAAGATTGGCGATATAATTCACCCCTCCACTTT	CASSQDWRYNSPLHF	-	TRBJ1-6	-	TRBV14
TGCAGCGACCAGACAGACGGCACAGATACGCAGTATTTT	CSDQTDGTDTQYF	few	TRBJ2-3	-	TRBV29-1
TGTGCCAGCAGCCCGAACGTGGGGCTCTACGAGCAGTACTTC	CASSPNVGLYEQYF	-	TRBJ2-7	-	TRBV11-2
TGTGCCAGCACCTTAAGGGGAGGAACCGGGGAGCTGTTTTTT	CASTLRGGTGELFF	few	TRBJ2-2	-	TRBV27
TGTGCCACCCCCTTGAGCGGGGGGCGAAGGGTACCTGAAAAACTGTTTTTT	CATPLSGGRRVPEKLFF	-	TRBJ1-4	-	TRBV5-4
TGCGCCAGCAGCTTGGGACAGGAATACGAGCAGTACTTC	CASSLGQEYEQYF	-	TRBJ2-7	-	TRBV5-1
TGTGCCAGCAGAGAGGGCGGGGGCCCCAGTGGAGATACGCAGTATTTT	CASREGGGPSGDTQYF	few	TRBJ2-3	-	TRBV6-6
TGTGCCAGCAGCTTACGCGGCAGGACTCCCTACAATGAGCAGTTCTTC	CASSLRGRTPYNEQFF	few	TRBJ2-1	-	TRBV11-2
TGCGCCAGCAGCCAAGAACAGGGCCGGGGCTACACCTTC	CASSQEQGRGYTF	once	TRBJ1-2	-	TRBV4-3
TGTGCCAGCCGAGACAGGGATAGTTCACCCCTCCACTTT	CASRDRDSSPLHF	-	TRBJ1-6	TRBD1	TRBV11-2
TGTGCCAGCAGCAGAGAGCGGGGGAACACCGGGGAGCTGTTTTTT	CASSRERGNTGELFF	-	TRBJ2-2	TRBD2	TRBV7-2
TGTGCCAGCAGTTTATCTACCCTAAACAGGGTGAGCTATGGCTACACCTTC	CASSLSTLNRVSYGYTF	-	TRBJ1-2	-	TRBV28
TGTGCCAGCCGCCTAGACGAGAACACTGAAGCTTTCTTT	CASRLDENTEAFF	-	TRBJ1-1	-	TRBV7-9
TGCGCCAGCAGCCATCAGGGGGACACTGAAGCTTTCTTT	CASSHQGDTEAFF	-	TRBJ1-1	TRBD1	TRBV4-3
TGTGCCAGTAGTATAGTGGGGACCATTGGCTACACCTTC	CASSIVGTIGYTF	-	TRBJ1-2	-	TRBV19
TGTGCCAGCAGCCGCGGGGGAGCAGGTCGGAGGACAGATACGCAGTATTTT	CASSRGGAGRRTDTQYF	-	TRBJ2-3	TRBD2	TRBV13
TGTGCCAGCAGACCAACTCTTAGGCAGGCCTATGGCTACACCTTC	CASRPTLRQAYGYTF	few	TRBJ1-2	-	TRBV28
TGTGCCAGCTCACCGGTGGGGGAAGGTACGGCAGGGGCCAACGTCCTGACTTTC	CASSPVGEGTAGANVLTF	-	TRBJ2-6	-	TRBV18
TGTGCCAGCAGTTTGGCTAACACTGAAGCTTTCTTT	CASSLANTEAFF	few	TRBJ1-1	-	TRBV28
TGTGCCACCAGCCAGAACCCGGGACGAAACTATGGCTACACCTTC	CATSQNPGRNYGYTF	-	TRBJ1-2	-	TRBV15
TGCAGCGTTGACGGACAGGGGAACACTGAAGCTTTCTTT	CSVDGQGNTEAFF	few	TRBJ1-1	TRBD1	TRBV29-1
TGTGCCAGCTCACCACCTGGGAGCTACGAGCAGTACTTC	CASSPPGSYEQYF	few	TRBJ2-7	-	TRBV18
TGTGCCAGCAGCTTAGGACAGGGGGCGACCTACGAGCAGTACTTC	CASSLGQGATYEQYF	-	TRBJ2-7	TRBD1	TRBV13
TGTGCCAGCAGCGTAGGACAGAGTAGCACTGAAGCTTTCTTT	CASSVGQSSTEAFF	few	TRBJ1-1	-	TRBV9
TGTGCCAGCAGCTCCTCTTGGGGCTCTATATACGAGCAGTACTTC	CASSSSWGSIYEQYF	-	TRBJ2-7	-	TRBV11-2
TGTGCCAGCAGCCCCCGTCCAGATACGCAGTATTTT	CASSPRPDTQYF	-	TRBJ2-3	-	TRBV6-6
TGTGCCAGCACTACAGGGTATTCTGGCTACACCTTC	CASTTGYSGYTF	-	TRBJ1-2	-	TRBV28
TGTGCCAGCACCCGCTCGGCCGGCCCCTACGAGCAGTACTTC	CASTRSAGPYEQYF	few	TRBJ2-7	-	TRBV6-5
TGTGCCATCGTGGACAGGGAGGACACCGGGGAGCTGTTTTTT	CAIVDREDTGELFF	-	TRBJ2-2	TRBD1	TRBV10-3
TGTGCCAGCAGCTTAGCGCAACCGGGACAGGGGATCGGGGAGCTGTTTTTT	CASSLAQPGQGIGELFF	few	TRBJ2-2	TRBD1	TRBV7-2
TGCGCCAGCGATGGGGCCAACGTCCTGACTTTC	CASDGANVLTF	many	TRBJ2-6	-	TRBV23-1
TGTGCCAGCAGCTTTTATTCCGCAGGGGGAAATTCACCCCTCCACTTT	CASSFYSAGGNSPLHF	-	TRBJ1-6	TRBD1	TRBV7-6
TGTGCCAGCAGCTCCTTTGGGGAGCAGTTCTTC	CASSSFGEQFF	-	TRBJ2-1	-	TRBV14
TGTGCCAGCTCACCAGGGGCAGGGGACTACAATGAGCAGTTCTTC	CASSPGAGDYNEQFF	-	TRBJ2-1	-	TRBV18
TGTGCCACCAGCAGAGATTTGGCGGGTGAAGCTTTCTTT	CATSRDLAGEAFF	-	TRBJ1-1	-	TRBV15
TGTGCCAGCAGTTTAAGCAGGGGGTTGGACATTCAGTACTTC	CASSLSRGLDIQYF	-	TRBJ2-4	TRBD1	TRBV28
TGCAGCGTTGGGGACAGGCGCTACGAGCAGTACTTC	CSVGDRRYEQYF	few	TRBJ2-7	TRBD1	TRBV29-1
TGTGCCAGCAGTTACCCGACTTTGGATACGCAGTATTTT	CASSYPTLDTQYF	-	TRBJ2-3	-	TRBV6-5